This is a list of T cell receptor beta chains from one sample in a study of regulatory T cells in long-lasting Graves disease. TCRdb itself ran the multiplex PCR reads through MiXCR, one entry per CDR3 protein. The sample carries roughly 450,000 distinct CDR3 sequences, around 24% recorded once. Sequenced here: peripheral blood mononuclear cells (PBMCs), sampled when the disease was refractory, from a patient treated with antithyroid drugs. The receptors derive from a female donor with Graves disease. CDR3s include the opening cysteine and the closing phenylalanine or tryptophan. Size is omitted from some rows. Given values are once, few, many or a class for expanded clones.

j_call	clone_size	v_call	cdr3_aa
TRBJ2-7	few	TRBV18	CASSRGKNYEQYF
TRBJ2-6	many	TRBV11-1	CASSLAPGLGLSGANVLTF
TRBJ2-1	.	TRBV3-1	CAGSLSGRTLHNEQFF
TRBJ2-2	few	TRBV7-9	CASSQRLAGELFF
TRBJ1-2	few	TRBV15	CATSRGDYGYTF
TRBJ2-5	many	TRBV18	CASSPPSGREETQYF
TRBJ1-4	few	TRBV4-1	CASLLRQGREKLFF
TRBJ1-6	many	TRBV28	CASSFEGVVSPLHF
TRBJ2-5	.	TRBV29-1	CSGRRTSGALQETQYF
TRBJ1-2	few	TRBV19	CASSIDPQGTLYGYTF
TRBJ2-7	.	TRBV20-1	CSARPGTSGRNYEQYF
TRBJ1-3	many	TRBV6-1	CASTEVRGNTIYF
TRBJ2-5	many	TRBV2	CASIRGFGETQYF
TRBJ1-4	few	TRBV20-1	CSARGPTNEKLFF
TRBJ2-7	few	TRBV7-7	CASSSLPGLDYEQYF
TRBJ1-2	many	TRBV28	CATQRAETDIDGYTF
TRBJ2-1	.	TRBV15	CATSRDGLIIKGEQFF
TRBJ1-1	many	TRBV28	CASSLVGAGTEAFF
TRBJ1-1	many	TRBV7-8	CASSLASTGYTEAFF
TRBJ2-3	.	TRBV25-1	CASSETDTQYF
TRBJ1-2	few	TRBV5-1	CASSLLGHNGYTF
TRBJ1-2	.	TRBV29-1	CSASTGGRGYTF
TRBJ1-5	.	TRBV4-1	CASSQGFLTGNQPQHF
TRBJ2-7	.	TRBV7-2	CASSLAGQRTYEQYF
TRBJ1-3	few	TRBV29-1	CSVVTDSGNTIYF
TRBJ2-7	many	TRBV29-1	CSVVAGTSGRVPYEQYF
.	.	TRBV6-2/TRBV6-3	CASSERQHNEQFF
TRBJ1-1	.	TRBV5-1	CASGPSQGGEAFF
TRBJ1-1	many	TRBV20-1	CSASSGTGEQSTEAFF
TRBJ2-6	many	TRBV28	CASSFSSGANVLTF
TRBJ2-2	few	TRBV24-1	CATGRQGVNTGELFF
TRBJ2-7	.	TRBV7-2	CASSLSPGLAAYEQYF
TRBJ2-5	.	TRBV6-5	CASSYPSGSQETQYF
TRBJ1-5	many	TRBV2	CASSEGTGGFQPQHF
TRBJ2-5	few	TRBV6-1	CASKQSTGGPRETQYF
TRBJ1-5	few	TRBV20-1	CSALDVWQGSNQPQHF
TRBJ2-7	.	TRBV18	CASSPQTGASYEQYF
TRBJ1-2	.	TRBV6-2/TRBV6-3	CASSYSARLDGYTF
TRBJ2-7	few	TRBV2	CASSAWGGGPAIYEQYF
TRBJ2-3	.	TRBV7-9	CASSPSLAQGIDTQYF
TRBJ2-4	.	TRBV5-1	CASSFTRQGDIQYF
TRBJ2-3	.	TRBV11-2	CASSPVGLAGSTDTQYF
TRBJ1-5	.	TRBV6-9	CASSYLGPGNQPQHF
TRBJ2-1	few	TRBV5-1	CASIGHNEQFF
TRBJ1-6	few	TRBV10-3	CAISEVDADNSPLHF
TRBJ2-7	many	TRBV12-3/TRBV12-4	CASSLGSIYEQYF
TRBJ2-7	few	TRBV7-9	CASSSRTSGEMEYF